These T cell receptor beta chains were read from a single sample in a study of early T cells in non-severe SARS-CoV-2 infection. TCRdb processed the 5' RACE reads anew with MiXCR; each CDR3 protein has one entry. The table shows some 40,000 distinct CDR3 sequences, with approximately 5.9% occurring only once. Here the sequenced sample was whole blood, taken at baseline. The origin of the receptors is an adult who was a healthcare worker with PCR-confirmed SARS-CoV-2 infection or an uninfected control (not recorded which). The CDR3 runs from the conserved cysteine through the conserved F or W. D genes are given only for firm matches. A row's size may be missing; if present it is once, few, many or a size class.

d_gene	len	v_gene	j_gene	abundance	CDR3nt	CDR3aa
NA	13	TRBV9	TRBJ2-7	NA	TGTGCCAGCAGCGTGACTCCGACCTACGAGCAGTACTTC	CASSVTPTYEQYF
NA	15	TRBV3-1	TRBJ2-7	many	TGTGCCAGCAGCCAGAGGGGGACAACCTTCTACGAGCAGTACTTC	CASSQRGTTFYEQYF
TRBD2	15	TRBV7-2	TRBJ2-1	many	TGTGCCAGCAGCGGGACTAGCGGGAGCCGGGGTGAGCAGTTCTTC	CASSGTSGSRGEQFF
NA	17	TRBV5-4	TRBJ2-3	NA	TGTGCCAGCAGCTTGAATGCCTTAGCGGAAACCACAGATACGCAGTATTTT	CASSLNALAETTDTQYF
NA	10	TRBV29-1	TRBJ1-3	many	TGCAGCGGATCCGGAAACACCATATATTTT	CSGSGNTIYF
TRBD2	16	TRBV7-8	TRBJ2-2	NA	TGTGCCAGCAGCTTAGTGGCGGGAGTCGACACCGGGGAGCTGTTTTTT	CASSLVAGVDTGELFF
NA	19	TRBV12-3/TRBV12-4	TRBJ1-2	many	TGTGCCAGCATCACTACCCTCGGTCTACCTAGGGATTCTAACTATGGCTACACCTTC	CASITTLGLPRDSNYGYTF
NA	13	TRBV29-1	TRBJ2-2	many	TGCAGCGAACAGGACTCGAACACCGGGGAGCTGTTTTTT	CSEQDSNTGELFF
NA	13	TRBV3-1	TRBJ2-3	many	TGTGCCAGCAGCCAAGATCCGCGCCCTACGCAGTATTTT	CASSQDPRPTQYF
TRBD1	16	TRBV7-8	TRBJ1-2	many	TGTGCCAGCAGCCCGACAGGGGGTACGATGAACTATGGCTACACCTTC	CASSPTGGTMNYGYTF
NA	11	TRBV6-1	TRBJ2-1	many	TGTGCCAGCATCCGGGACAATGAGCAGTTCTTC	CASIRDNEQFF
NA	14	TRBV20-1	TRBJ2-3	many	TGCAGTGCTAGTTTCGGGCAGGGGTCAGATACGCAGTATTTT	CSASFGQGSDTQYF
TRBD2	15	TRBV5-4	TRBJ2-5	medium-sized	TGTGCCAGCAGCCTAGGACTAGCGGGGGAAGAGACCCAGTACTTC	CASSLGLAGEETQYF
NA	16	TRBV9	TRBJ1-6	many	TGTGCCAGCAGCGTGGAGTGGGACCCCTATAATTCACCCCTCCACTTT	CASSVEWDPYNSPLHF
NA	17	TRBV4-3	TRBJ2-2	many	TGCGCCAGCAGCCACACAGGACTATACGAAACTGCCGGGGAGCTGTTTTTT	CASSHTGLYETAGELFF
TRBD2	16	TRBV4-1	TRBJ2-3	few	TGCGCCAGCAGCCGCGGACTAGCGGTTAGCACAGATACGCAGTATTTT	CASSRGLAVSTDTQYF
TRBD1	15	TRBV30	TRBJ1-1	NA	TGTGCCTGGAGTCCACCGGGACAGGGCTACACTGAAGCTTTCTTT	CAWSPPGQGYTEAFF
TRBD2	18	TRBV27	TRBJ2-1	many	TGTGCCAGCAGTTTAAATTACCCCGGACTAGCGGCAGACAATGAGCAGTTCTTC	CASSLNYPGLAADNEQFF
NA	17	TRBV28	TRBJ2-3	many	TGTGCCAGCAAAAACCCCCCTGGCGGGGGCTTGACAGATACGCAGTATTTT	CASKNPPGGGLTDTQYF
NA	14	TRBV20-1	TRBJ2-5	NA	TGCAGTGCTAGTCCAGGGTTGAGGGGAGAGACCCAGTACTTC	CSASPGLRGETQYF
TRBD2	16	TRBV28	TRBJ2-2	many	TGTGCCAGCAGTTTATACGCTAGCGGGACCACCGGGGAGCTGTTTTTT	CASSLYASGTTGELFF
NA	14	TRBV10-1	TRBJ1-2	many	TGCGCCAGCAGTGATCGCGGACAGCCCTATGGCTACACCTTC	CASSDRGQPYGYTF
TRBD1	14	TRBV6-6	TRBJ1-6	many	TGTGCCAGCACCTACAGGGGTTGGAATTCACCCCTCCACTTT	CASTYRGWNSPLHF